The present entry profiles one TCR beta chain with its context. The target antigen is unknown. These data belong to a study of cytomegalovirus exposure and HLA in healthy donors. Study-wide findings and caveats: Certain sequence variants were highly shared and formed a cluster, and this cluster was likely a sequencing artifact. Reports described diagnosis of cytomegalovirus status by the classifier as highly specific and sensitive.

This PCR relied on a set of 60 Vbeta primers and 13 Jbeta primers. Measured with immunoSEQ multiplex PCR; TCRdb has only the in-frame clones, and not every one. Of 60,000 to 75,000 clones detected, 65% to 90% appear once; the ten largest clones hold approximately 11%. The CDR3 has 15 amino acids. Losses at the gene ends were 4 bases for V and 2 bases for J; bases not matched to a gene: 5. Germline CDR1 is LGHNA and CDR2 is YSLEER. Sequenced input: PBMCs. This TCR came from a female donor in good health and CMV-seronegative. The genes are TRBV4-3 and TRBJ1-2, with 9 bases that match TRBD1. In DNA form, the CDR3 reads TGCGCCAGCAGCCCCGGGACAGGGAAAAACTATGGCTACACCTTC. Residues: CASSPGTGKNYGYTF.